This TCR beta chain was captured in a study of cytomegalovirus exposure and HLA in healthy donors. The study, taken as a whole, reports: Reports indicated that the classifier achieved high specificity and sensitivity in diagnosing cytomegalovirus status. The study dropped some indistinguishable V segments, TRBV6-2 and TRBV6-3 among them. The authors later linked a missense DCLRE1C variant to TCR beta V- and J-gene trimming. A later analysis revealed that TCR association rates differed between HLA loci, peaking at DRB1 and bottoming out at HLA-C.

J lost 6 bases, V lost 0 bases, and 8 bases had no gene match. The CDR3 runs to 15 residues. CDR1 ENHRY and CDR2 SYGVKD come from the germline V gene. PCR employed 60 Vbeta and 13 Jbeta primers. Generated by immunoSEQ multiplex PCR, the TCRdb table keeps only in-frame clones and is missing some. Among 120,000 to 150,000 clones, over 75% were seen once, and the ten largest hold 1.2%. A note on this clone: What it binds is unknown.

The receptor comes from a female donor in good health and CMV-seronegative. The specimen was PBMCs. The rearrangement uses TRBV10-3 and TRBJ2-7; TRBD2 aligns across 7 bases. CDR3 nucleotide sequence: TGTGCCATCAGTGAGTCTACGCGGGAGATTTCCGAGCAGTACTTC. Its translation: CAISESTREISEQYF.